Listed below are T cell receptor beta chains from one sample, sequenced in a study of T cells in Graves' hyperthyroidism and ophthalmopathy. A single record per CDR3 protein comes from TCRdb applying MiXCR to the multiplex PCR reads. The sample includes about 610,000 distinct CDR3 sequences, roughly 14% seen only once; the top ten take roughly 4.3%. Sequencing input: blood. The receptors stem from a woman aged 40 to 55 with Graves' ophthalmopathy. CDR3s include the opening cysteine and the closing phenylalanine or tryptophan. The order of the fields is J gene, clone size, D gene, V gene, CDR3 protein, CDR3 DNA. A D gene is named only where the DNA matches it firmly. Some rows mark clone size as missing; the rest say once, few, many or name a class of expanded clone.

J gene: TRBJ1-5
clone size: many
D gene: TRBD1
V gene: TRBV30
CDR3 protein: CAFSGQGAGQPQHF
CDR3 DNA: TGTGCCTTTTCGGGACAGGGGGCAGGCCAGCCCCAGCATTTT

J gene: TRBJ1-5
clone size: .
D gene: .
V gene: TRBV19
CDR3 protein: CASSIFPGGQPQHF
CDR3 DNA: TGTGCCAGTAGTATATTCCCGGGTGGGCAGCCCCAGCATTTT

J gene: TRBJ1-1
clone size: .
D gene: .
V gene: TRBV6-2/TRBV6-3
CDR3 protein: CAISDERYTEAFF
CDR3 DNA: TGTGCCATCAGTGATGAAAGGTACACTGAAGCTTTCTTT

J gene: TRBJ1-2
clone size: .
D gene: .
V gene: TRBV5-4
CDR3 protein: CASSLGSWGYTF
CDR3 DNA: TGTGCCAGCAGCTTGGGGTCCTGGGGCTACACCTTC

J gene: TRBJ1-1
clone size: many
D gene: TRBD1
V gene: TRBV6-2/TRBV6-3
CDR3 protein: CASSDTTGARTEAFF
CDR3 DNA: TGTGCCAGCAGTGACACGACAGGGGCGAGGACTGAAGCTTTCTTT

J gene: TRBJ2-5
clone size: .
D gene: TRBD1
V gene: TRBV27
CDR3 protein: CASRRRGTGQETQYF
CDR3 DNA: TGTGCCAGCAGACGAAGAGGGACAGGGCAAGAGACCCAGTACTTC

J gene: TRBJ2-5
clone size: many
D gene: .
V gene: TRBV6-2/TRBV6-3
CDR3 protein: CASRPGHGAQYF
CDR3 DNA: TGTGCCAGCAGGCCGGGGCACGGGGCCCAGTACTTC

J gene: TRBJ2-2
clone size: many
D gene: .
V gene: TRBV15
CDR3 protein: CATSRDSPGRGTGELFF
CDR3 DNA: TGTGCCACCAGCAGAGACTCTCCCGGGAGAGGCACCGGGGAGCTGTTTTTT

J gene: TRBJ2-7
clone size: .
D gene: .
V gene: TRBV5-5
CDR3 protein: CASSWGQTDIEQYF
CDR3 DNA: TGTGCCAGCAGCTGGGGACAAACCGATATCGAGCAGTACTTC

J gene: TRBJ2-5
clone size: few
D gene: .
V gene: TRBV4-1
CDR3 protein: CASSQTGRRQETQYF
CDR3 DNA: TGCGCCAGCAGCCAGACGGGACGGCGACAAGAGACCCAGTACTTC

J gene: TRBJ2-7
clone size: many
D gene: TRBD2
V gene: TRBV28
CDR3 protein: CASSLSLGGSYEQYF
CDR3 DNA: TGTGCCAGCAGTTTATCTCTCGGCGGGAGCTACGAGCAGTACTTC

J gene: TRBJ2-5
clone size: .
D gene: TRBD1
V gene: TRBV29-1
CDR3 protein: CSVQGQGHQETQYF
CDR3 DNA: TGCAGCGTGCAGGGACAGGGGCATCAAGAGACCCAGTACTTC

J gene: TRBJ1-2
clone size: .
D gene: TRBD1
V gene: TRBV29-1
CDR3 protein: CSVEDLMGQFGLGYTF
CDR3 DNA: TGCAGCGTTGAAGATCTGATGGGACAGTTCGGTCTAGGCTACACCTTC

J gene: TRBJ1-1
clone size: many
D gene: .
V gene: TRBV28
CDR3 protein: CASILKSGHNTEAFF
CDR3 DNA: TGTGCCAGCATTCTGAAGTCAGGGCATAACACTGAAGCTTTCTTT

J gene: TRBJ1-1
clone size: few
D gene: TRBD1
V gene: TRBV4-1
CDR3 protein: CASSQGPSGGLEAFF
CDR3 DNA: TGCGCCAGCAGCCAAGGTCCGTCAGGGGGCCTGGAAGCTTTCTTT

J gene: TRBJ2-2
clone size: few
D gene: TRBD1
V gene: TRBV28
CDR3 protein: CASSKTGYTGELLF
CDR3 DNA: TGTGCCAGCAGTAAGACAGGGTACACCGGGGAGCTGCTTTTT

J gene: TRBJ1-3
clone size: .
D gene: .
V gene: TRBV4-1
CDR3 protein: CASSQMGGNTIYF
CDR3 DNA: TGCGCCAGCAGCCAAATGGGGGGAAACACCATATATTTT

J gene: TRBJ2-7
clone size: many
D gene: .
V gene: TRBV30
CDR3 protein: CAWSSGGRYEQYF
CDR3 DNA: TGTGCCTGGAGTTCTGGGGGGCGTTACGAGCAGTACTTC

J gene: TRBJ1-2
clone size: .
D gene: .
V gene: TRBV29-1
CDR3 protein: CSVEGPTYGYTF
CDR3 DNA: TGCAGCGTCGAGGGCCCGACGTATGGCTACACCTTC

J gene: TRBJ1-5
clone size: .
D gene: TRBD1
V gene: TRBV15
CDR3 protein: CATSRVRERRTGGNQPQHF
CDR3 DNA: TGTGCCACCAGCAGAGTTCGGGAACGCCGGACAGGAGGCAATCAGCCCCAGCATTTT

J gene: TRBJ1-2
clone size: many
D gene: .
V gene: TRBV2
CDR3 protein: CASTPKIPGQGSNYGYTF
CDR3 DNA: TGTGCCAGCACTCCTAAAATACCCGGGCAGGGTAGCAACTATGGCTACACCTTC

J gene: TRBJ1-5
clone size: many
D gene: .
V gene: TRBV6-2/TRBV6-3
CDR3 protein: CASRGLSNQPQHF
CDR3 DNA: TGTGCCAGCCGGGGGCTTAGCAATCAGCCCCAGCATTTT

J gene: TRBJ2-1
clone size: few
D gene: .
V gene: TRBV7-2
CDR3 protein: CASRDWDEQFF
CDR3 DNA: TGTGCCAGCCGCGACTGGGATGAGCAGTTCTTC

J gene: TRBJ2-7
clone size: many
D gene: .
V gene: TRBV29-1
CDR3 protein: CSVMSITSYEQYF
CDR3 DNA: TGCAGCGTTATGTCGATAACCTCCTACGAGCAGTACTTC

J gene: TRBJ2-7
clone size: many
D gene: TRBD1
V gene: TRBV6-1
CDR3 protein: CASSEDSPGRRTGGRYEQYF
CDR3 DNA: TGTGCCAGCAGTGAAGACTCGCCGGGGCGCCGGACAGGGGGCAGGTACGAGCAGTACTTC

J gene: TRBJ1-1
clone size: many
D gene: .
V gene: TRBV10-3
CDR3 protein: CAISGAGFGAEAFF
CDR3 DNA: TGTGCCATCAGTGGAGCAGGGTTTGGGGCTGAAGCTTTCTTT

J gene: TRBJ2-2
clone size: .
D gene: .
V gene: TRBV12-3/TRBV12-4
CDR3 protein: CASTYSTGELFF
CDR3 DNA: TGTGCCAGCACCTACTCTACCGGGGAGCTGTTTTTT

J gene: TRBJ1-2
clone size: many
D gene: TRBD1
V gene: TRBV19
CDR3 protein: CASRRPGTGYGYTF
CDR3 DNA: TGTGCCAGTAGGCGTCCCGGGACAGGTTATGGCTACACCTTC

J gene: TRBJ2-7
clone size: many
D gene: .
V gene: TRBV28
CDR3 protein: CASSEIDSYEQYF
CDR3 DNA: TGTGCCAGCAGTGAAATCGACTCCTACGAGCAGTACTTC